A single sample is the source of the 21 T cell receptor beta chains below, sequenced in a study of regulatory T cells in long-lasting Graves disease. The time point denotes: newly diagnosed GD, antithyroid drugs for less than 3 months. The TCR library was made from RNA extracted from PBMCs. Arm-PCR of CDR3 regions and iRepertoire HTBI primers were the basis on which TCR beta libraries were built. Using its own MiXCR run on the multiplex PCR reads, TCRdb lists one record per CDR3 protein. The table shows 400,000 to 500,000 distinct CDR3 sequences, with approximately 16% occurring only once. These data were likewise used in another study, on T cells in Graves' hyperthyroidism and ophthalmopathy.

Here the sequenced sample was peripheral blood mononuclear cells (PBMCs), taken at new diagnosis, from a patient treated with antithyroid drugs. The receptors were sampled from a woman aged 18 to 35 with Graves disease.

In its sample, this clonotype was seen many times. V is TRBV11-2 and J is TRBJ2-5; 14 bases align to TRBD2. The length of the CDR3 is 17 residues. Germline CDR1 reads SGHAT; CDR2 reads FQNNGV. With V trimmed by 5 bases and J by 5 bases, 10 bases remained unmatched. The CDR3 reads CASSLWTSGRTRETQYF. For the CDR3, the DNA is TGTGCCAGCAGCCTCTGGACTAGCGGGAGGACCAGGGAGACCCAGTACTTC. The full variable domain, with the rest looked up from reference TRBV11-2 and TRBJ2-5, is EAGVAQSPRYKIIEKRQSVAFWCNPISGHATLYWYQQILGQGPKLLIQFQNNGVVDDSQLPKDRFSAERLKGVDSTLKIQPAKLEDSAVYLCASSLWTSGRTRETQYFGPGTRLLVL.

This clonotype was found many times. The CDR3 loop reads CASSPWTGLGEQYF. Here the CDR3 DNA reads TGTGCCAGCAGCCCGTGGACAGGGCTTGGAGAGCAGTACTTC. The V and J genes are TRBV7-2 and TRBJ2-7; 8 nucleotides match TRBD1. The CDR3 spans 14 residues. V lost 5 bases, J lost 7 bases, and 10 bases stayed unmatched. Germline lookup yields CDR1 SGHTA and CDR2 FQGNSA.

The table lists this clonotype with many counts. This chain joins TRBV27 and TRBJ2-5; perhaps TRBD2 as D (7 bases). Germline V gene sequence: CDR1 MNHEY, CDR2 SMNVEV (reference sequence). Deletions cut 5 bases from V and 3 bases from J, with 16 bases between. CDR3 length: 15 amino acids. The CDR3: CASSPSRGREETQYF. The CDR3 DNA sequence: TGTGCCAGCAGTCCGAGTAGGGGGAGGGAAGAGACCCAGTACTTC.

The chain is built from TRBV6-1 and TRBJ1-2; 7 positions match TRBD1. Germline lookup yields CDR1 MNHNS and CDR2 SASEGT. This CDR3 contains 15 residues. V shed 8 bases, J shed 5 bases, and the junction held 14 bases outside the gene matches. CDR3 sequence reads: CASLSAATGDYGYTF. The CDR3 DNA is TGTGCCAGCCTTTCGGCAGCTACAGGGGATTATGGCTACACCTTC.

There are many counts of this clonotype. The chain recombines TRBV27 with TRBJ1-5; perhaps TRBD1 as D (5 bases). V was shortened by 1 base and J by 0 bases, with 10 bases between the two germline ends. The CDR3 totals 16 residues. Germline assignment: CDR1 MNHEY and CDR2 SMNVEV (reference sequence). The DNA of the CDR3 is TGTGCCAGCAGTTTATGGGGGGGAGTTAGCAATCAGCCCCAGCATTTT. Its protein product is CASSLWGGVSNQPQHF.

This clonotype came up a few times. The rearrangement uses TRBV5-5 and TRBJ1-5; D is undetermined. Germline V CDR1 and CDR2: SGHKS, YYEKEE (reference sequence). The CDR3 runs to 15 residues. V lost 0 bases, J lost 2 bases, and 9 bases lay in between. CDR3 region: CASSLGSVGNQPQHF. The CDR3, as DNA: TGTGCCAGCAGCTTGGGATCGGTAGGCAATCAGCCCCAGCATTTT.

This chain joins TRBV7-9 and TRBJ2-1; the D call may be TRBD1 or TRBD2 (6 bases each). From germline, CDR1 is SEHNR and CDR2 FQNEAQ (reference sequence). The CDR3 loop spans 16 amino acids. Trimming stripped 1 base from V and 8 bases from J, with 18 bases between. CDR3 region: CASSLDRDFGEDEQFF. The CDR3 bases are TGTGCCAGCAGCTTAGACAGGGATTTTGGGGAGGATGAGCAGTTCTTC.

This clonotype was observed many times. The chain links TRBV7-9 to TRBJ2-3, with D uncertain. From germline, CDR1 is SEHNR and CDR2 FQNEAQ (reference sequence). V was trimmed by 1 base and J by 5 bases, leaving 7 bases between them. The CDR3 runs 13 residues. The CDR3 bases are TGTGCCAGCAGCTTAGGACGAAAAGATACGCAGTATTTT. Protein sequence: CASSLGRKDTQYF.

This clonotype was seen a few times. V is TRBV24-1 and J is TRBJ1-1; D not certain. Per the germline V gene, CDR1 is KGHDR and CDR2 is SFDVKD. The CDR3 runs 11 residues. V was clipped by 9 bases and J by 7 bases, with 11 bases between them. CDR3 loop: CATDRHLEAFF. Here the CDR3 DNA reads TGTGCCACCGACCGACACCTTGAAGCTTTCTTT.

This rearrangement joins TRBV11-3 to TRBJ2-5; 7 bases are shared with TRBD2. CDR3 length: 17 residues. V was clipped by 7 bases and J by 1 base; unmatched bases: 15. The V gene's germline CDR1 is SGHNT and CDR2 YENEEA. The CDR3 reads CASTFGRGGAPQETQYF. The CDR3 DNA follows: TGTGCCAGCACCTTCGGTAGGGGAGGGGCTCCCCAAGAGACCCAGTACTTC.

This clonotype was found many times. The chain joins TRBV4-3 to TRBJ1-2; TRBD1 matches 9 bases. Germline V CDR1 and CDR2: LGHNA, YSLEER. The CDR3 totals 15 residues. The V gene end was trimmed by 6 bases and the J gene end by 7 bases; junction bases not matched to a gene: 12. The CDR3 region has the DNA TGCGCCAGCAGACCCCAGGGGACAGGGCTTGGTGGCTACACCTTC. As protein: CASRPQGTGLGGYTF.

Comments on this clonotype: One end of the junction does not line up with germline, which may come from a read error. The chain carries TRBV11-3 and TRBJ2-2, with TRBD2 matching 7 bases. The CDR3 sequence is 14 residues long. The germline V gene encodes CDR1 SGHNT and CDR2 YENEEA. CDR3 sequence: CASSPGTTAGGLFF. CDR3 DNA: TGTGCCAGCAGCCCCGGGACTACGGCCGGGGGGCTGTTTTTT.

This clonotype was seen ten or more times. J is TRBJ2-7 and V is TRBV28; TRBD2 agrees at 11 bases. The CDR3 has 15 amino acids. In germline, CDR1 is MDHEN, CDR2 SYDVKM. V lost 4 bases and J lost 4; bases outside the gene matches: 6. CDR3 in DNA: TGTGCCAGCAGTTCCATAGCGGGAGGGGAATACGAGCAGTACTTC. Its translation is CASSSIAGGEYEQYF.

The rearrangement uses TRBV20-1 and TRBJ2-3; D possibly corresponds to TRBD1 (10 bases). Germline values: CDR1 DFQATT, CDR2 SNEGSKA (reference sequence). CDR3 length: 19 residues. The germline V and J ends were trimmed by 4 bases and 3 bases, with 29 bases remaining between them. The CDR3 DNA follows: TGCAGTGCTACCGACAGGGGGCTTAGGGTAGCGGGAGATACAGATACGCAGTATTTT. Translated, it gives CSATDRGLRVAGDTDTQYF.

This clonotype occurred many times. V is TRBV7-8 and J is TRBJ2-7; 7 bases are a match to TRBD2. CDR3 length equals 15 residues. V trimming: 8 bases; J trimming: 3 bases; junction bases outside the gene matches: 13. CDR1 and CDR2 (germline): SGHVS, FQNEAQ. The CDR3, as DNA: TGTGCCAGCGGCGCCGGCGGGAGTTCTAACTACGAGCAGTACTTC. It codes for CASGAGGSSNYEQYF.

This clonotype showed up just a few times. A read error may produce the germline difference seen at one junction end. The genes are TRBV20-1 and TRBJ2-3; 8 bases line up with TRBD2. The CDR3 contains 15 residues. Germline lookup yields CDR1 DFQATT and CDR2 SNEGSKA (reference sequence). CDR3 loop: CGARDHGRGGDTQYF. The CDR3 DNA sequence: TGCGGTGCTAGAGATCACGGGAGGGGTGGAGATACGCAGTATTTT.

This clonotype has a count of ten or more. The CDR3 sequence: CASSLGGQQETQYF. In DNA, the CDR3 is TGTGCCAGCAGCTTAGGGGGACAGCAAGAGACCCAGTACTTC. The chain couples TRBV7-8 to TRBJ2-5; 7 nucleotides match TRBD1. The V segment lost 1 base and the J segment 2 bases; nucleotides outside the gene matches: 1. This CDR3 contains 14 residues. In germline, CDR1 is SGHVS, CDR2 FQNEAQ.

In its sample, this clonotype was seen many times. The chain recombines TRBV28 with TRBJ2-7; 9 positions agree with TRBD1. The CDR3 consists of 14 residues. CDR1 MDHEN and CDR2 SYDVKM come from the germline V gene. The V gene end was trimmed by 7 bases and the J gene end by 6 bases; junction bases not matched to a gene: 10. CDR3 in DNA: TGTGCCAGCATCCCTGACAGGGGGGCTCTCGAGCAGTACTTC. Amino acids: CASIPDRGALEQYF.

The chain recombines TRBV27 with TRBJ2-3; 7 nucleotides agree with TRBD1. This CDR3 comprises 17 residues. The V gene's germline CDR1 is MNHEY and CDR2 SMNVEV (reference sequence). J was trimmed by 0 bases and V by 5 bases; bases with no gene match: 11. This CDR3 reads CASSHRGRKSSTDTQYF. The CDR3 DNA follows: TGTGCCAGCAGTCACAGGGGTCGGAAATCTAGCACAGATACGCAGTATTTT.

This clonotype was observed many times. The chain has TRBV28 and TRBJ2-7, with 8 positions matching TRBD1. The CDR3 contains 18 residues. Germline V gene sequence: CDR1 MDHEN, CDR2 SYDVKM. Trimming cost V 5 bases and J 0 bases; bases outside gene matches: 15. The CDR3 DNA follows: TGTGCCAGCAGTCCCTTACACGGACAGGGTACCTTCTCCTACGAGCAGTACTTC. This translates into CASSPLHGQGTFSYEQYF.

This clonotype was recorded at least ten times. The gene calls are TRBV7-2 and TRBJ2-3; TRBD1 aligns across 9 bases. There are 16 residues in the CDR3. Germline CDR1 is SGHTA and CDR2 is FQGNSA. Trimming cost V 2 bases and J 0 bases; bases outside gene matches: 3. CDR3 in amino acids: CASSLRGTGSTDTQYF. Here the CDR3 DNA reads TGTGCCAGCAGCTTACGAGGGACAGGGAGCACAGATACGCAGTATTTT.